One sample yielded the 5 T cell receptor beta chains listed below, sequenced in a study of blood T cell repertoires in COVID-19. Sequencing was performed with immunoSEQ multiplex PCR; in TCRdb, only in-frame clones are kept and a portion is missing. The sample lists 200,000 to 300,000 clones; around 86% were seen once. The sequenced material came from peripheral blood. Every receptor here comes from a man older than 75 with acute or convalescent COVID-19.

Only one count was recorded for this clone. The chain employs TRBV10-3 and TRBJ1-2; D unclear. CDR1 and CDR2 from the germline V gene are ENHRY and SYGVKD. The CDR3 has 13 amino acids. With 6 bases removed from V and 4 bases from J, the gap between germline ends came to 12 bases. The CDR3 loop is CAISLSGSYGYTF. CDR3 sequence (DNA): TGTGCCATCAGCCTCTCCGGTAGCTATGGCTACACCTTC.

To note about this clone: At the DNA level, this CDR3 is encoded by other sequences in the same sample as well. The rearrangement joins TRBV5-6 to TRBJ1-2; the match to TRBD1 covers 9 bases. This CDR3 contains 15 residues. Germline V gene sequence: CDR1 SGHDT, CDR2 YYEEEE. V trimming: 0 bases; J trimming: 2 bases; junction bases outside the gene matches: 2. CDR3 DNA sequence: TGTGCCAGCAGCTTGGCCGGGACAGGGAACTATGGCTACACCTTC. This codes for CASSLAGTGNYGYTF.

This chain uses TRBV5-1 with TRBJ1-3; 8 bases fit TRBD1. The CDR3 runs to 10 residues. Germline V gives CDR1 SGHRS, CDR2 YFSETQ. The V gene end was trimmed by 7 bases and the J gene end by 14 bases; junction bases not matched to a gene: 5. DNA of the CDR3: TGCGCCAGCTCGGACAGGGCGGTATATTTT. It codes for CASSDRAVYF.

The chain is built from TRBV15 and TRBJ1-1; D unresolved. The CDR3 loop spans 14 amino acids. Germline V gene lookup returns CDR1 LNHNV and CDR2 YYDKDF (reference sequence). Trimming left V 5 bases short and J 1 base short, with 11 bases between. For the CDR3, the DNA is TGTGCCACCAGCGCCACCAGGTCGAACACTGAAGCTTTCTTT. Protein: CATSATRSNTEAFF.

This rearrangement joins TRBV28 to TRBJ1-2; no definite D call. Trimming removed 3 bases from V and 7 bases from J, with 6 bases in between. The CDR3 is made up of 11 amino acids. Germline V gene data show CDR1 as MDHEN and CDR2 as SYDVKM. The CDR3 nucleotides are TGTGCCAGCAGTTTTATATCTGGCTACACCTTC. It specifies CASSFISGYTF.